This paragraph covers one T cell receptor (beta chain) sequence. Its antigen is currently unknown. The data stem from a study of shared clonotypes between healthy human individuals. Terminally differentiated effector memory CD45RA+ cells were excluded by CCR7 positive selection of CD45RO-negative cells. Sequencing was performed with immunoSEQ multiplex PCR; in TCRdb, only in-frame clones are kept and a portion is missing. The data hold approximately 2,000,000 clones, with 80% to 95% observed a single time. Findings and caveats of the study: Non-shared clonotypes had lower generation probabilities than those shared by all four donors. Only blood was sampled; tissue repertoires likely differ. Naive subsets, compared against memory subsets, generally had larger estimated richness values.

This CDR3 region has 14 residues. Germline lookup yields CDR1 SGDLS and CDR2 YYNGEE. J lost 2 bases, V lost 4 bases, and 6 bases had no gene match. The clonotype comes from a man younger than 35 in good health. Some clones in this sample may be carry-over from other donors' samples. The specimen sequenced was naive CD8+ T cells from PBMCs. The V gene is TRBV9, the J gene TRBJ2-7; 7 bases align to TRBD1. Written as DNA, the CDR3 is TGTGCCAGCAGCCCAGAGGGGGCGGCCTACGAGCAGTACTTC. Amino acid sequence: CASSPEGAAYEQYF. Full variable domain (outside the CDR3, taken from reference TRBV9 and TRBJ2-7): DSGVTQTPKHLITATGQRVTLRCSPRSGDLSVYWYQQSLDQGLQFLIQYYNGEERAKGNILERFSAQQFPDLHSELNLSSLELGDSALYFCASSPEGAAYEQYFGPGTRLTVT.